This note documents a single TCR beta chain sequence. The antigen remains undetermined. Clones were read by immunoSEQ multiplex PCR, and TCRdb kept only the in-frame ones, dropping some. The sample has 150,000 to 200,000 clones, more than 70% seen once; the top ten hold 10% to 13%. In germline, CDR1 is LGHNA, CDR2 YNFKEQ. V was pared by 4 bases and J by 6 bases, with 16 bases of the junction left unmatched. CDR3 length: 18 residues. The data were taken from a study of cytomegalovirus exposure and HLA in healthy donors. Background on the study: Later analysis reported that the roughly 110 validation repertoires shared the platform of the approximately 670 first-cohort repertoires. Study outcomes and limitations: TCR beta chains numbering more than 150 were designated cytomegalovirus-associated.

Sequences were obtained from PBMCs. The TCR originated in a man in his thirties or forties in good health and CMV-seropositive. J is TRBJ1-3 and V is TRBV4-2; 9 bases agree with TRBD1. The CDR3, as DNA: TGTGCCAGCAGCCTCGTGGACAGGGGCCGGGGGGTTGAAAACACCATATATTTT. Translating gives CASSLVDRGRGVENTIYF.